This T cell receptor beta chain was documented in a study of blood T cell repertoires in COVID-19. The overall study: Acute-phase and convalescent COVID-19 samples originated in the United States, Italy and Spain. PBMCs, B-cell-depleted T cells, or T cells were the source of the cDNA or gDNA that made up the material.

V lost 3 bases to trimming and J lost 2 bases, with 8 bases between them. CDR1 is LGHDT and CDR2 is YNNKEL in the germline V gene (reference sequence). The CDR3 has 14 residues. Authors' processing steps: Cell counts per sample came from amplifying reference gene primers. Produced via immunoSEQ multiplex PCR; TCRdb's table is partial and in-frame only. That table supplies the V and J calls and clone size; D and trimming were determined from the DNA. This table has more than 95,000 clones, approximately 90% appearing once. This receptor was obtained from a man between 45 and 60 years old in a cohort sampled during active COVID-19. Sequencing was performed on peripheral blood. The J gene is TRBJ1-5, the V gene TRBV3-1 (or the pseudogene TRBV3-2), with D possibly TRBD1 on 6 matching bases. The CDR3 loop reads CASSQGAGNQPQHF. CDR3 coding DNA: TGTGCCAGCAGCCAGGGGGCAGGCAATCAGCCCCAGCATTTT.